This T cell receptor (beta chain) was obtained from a study of CD8+ T cells in alopecia areata. Study-level background: Treatment comprised oral tofacitinib, 5 to 10 mg twice daily, in treated patients. Overall study findings and caveats: Clonality was higher in lesional than normal scalp, especially in alopecia totalis/universalis. The study found TCR sharing across patients less clear than in mice, possibly for HLA reasons.

In each case, RNA was isolated and then reverse transcribed into cDNA as the sequencing template. The table came from immunoSEQ multiplex PCR; TCRdb's copy has only in-frame clones and leaves some out. There are about 130,000 clones in the sample; roughly 58% occur only once, and less than 5.5% lies in the top ten. Alopecia areata patients gave lesional scalp punch biopsies and peripheral blood samples. This clone was detected once. What it recognizes is unknown. The sequences come from CD4+ T cells sorted from blood, collected at week 0. This receptor was taken from a human donor with alopecia areata.

The chain's CDR3 is CASSFGLAANEKLFF. The CDR3 coding sequence is TGCGCCAGCAGCTTCGGGTTGGCAGCTAATGAAAAACTGTTTTTT. The chain carries TRBV5-1 and TRBJ1-4; D gene unclear. The CDR3 loop spans 15 amino acids. The V end was cut by 2 bases, the J end by 3 bases, with 11 bases between. Germline V gene lookup returns CDR1 SGHRS and CDR2 YFSETQ.